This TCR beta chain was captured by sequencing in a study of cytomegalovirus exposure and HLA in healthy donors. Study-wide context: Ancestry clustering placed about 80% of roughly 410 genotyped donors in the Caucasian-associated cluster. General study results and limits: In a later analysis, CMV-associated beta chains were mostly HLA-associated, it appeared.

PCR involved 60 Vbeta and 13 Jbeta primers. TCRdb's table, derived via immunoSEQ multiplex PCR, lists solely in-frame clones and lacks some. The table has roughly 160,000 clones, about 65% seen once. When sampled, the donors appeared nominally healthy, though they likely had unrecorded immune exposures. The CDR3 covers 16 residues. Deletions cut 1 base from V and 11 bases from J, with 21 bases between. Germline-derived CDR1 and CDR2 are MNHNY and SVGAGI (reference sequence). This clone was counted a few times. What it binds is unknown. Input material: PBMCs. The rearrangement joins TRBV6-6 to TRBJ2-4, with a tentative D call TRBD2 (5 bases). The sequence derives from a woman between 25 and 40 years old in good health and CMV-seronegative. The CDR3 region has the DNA TGTGCCAGCAGTTACTTCAGTGCGGGCCGGGTAACATTTCAGTACTTC. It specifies CASSYFSAGRVTFQYF.